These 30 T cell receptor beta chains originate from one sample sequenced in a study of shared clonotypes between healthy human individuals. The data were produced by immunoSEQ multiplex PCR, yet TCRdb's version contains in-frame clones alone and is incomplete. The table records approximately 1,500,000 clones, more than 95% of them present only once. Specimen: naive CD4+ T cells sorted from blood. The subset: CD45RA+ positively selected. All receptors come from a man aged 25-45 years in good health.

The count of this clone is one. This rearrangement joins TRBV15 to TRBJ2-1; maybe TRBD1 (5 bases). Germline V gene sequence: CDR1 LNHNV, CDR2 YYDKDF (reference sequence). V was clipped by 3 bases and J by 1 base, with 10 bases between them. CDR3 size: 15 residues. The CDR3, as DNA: TGTGCCACCAGCAGTTCCCCAGGGTCCTACAATGAGCAGTTCTTC. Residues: CATSSSPGSYNEQFF.

The CDR3 protein is CASSPGTGGRYYGYTF. CDR3 sequence (DNA): TGTGCCAGCAGCCCGGGGACAGGGGGTCGGTACTATGGCTACACCTTC. The V gene is TRBV5-4, the J gene TRBJ1-2; 11 bases are a match to TRBD1. The CDR3 has 16 residues. V lost 4 bases to trimming and J lost 3 bases; unmatched junction nucleotides: 8. In germline, CDR1 is SGHNT, CDR2 YYREEE (reference sequence).

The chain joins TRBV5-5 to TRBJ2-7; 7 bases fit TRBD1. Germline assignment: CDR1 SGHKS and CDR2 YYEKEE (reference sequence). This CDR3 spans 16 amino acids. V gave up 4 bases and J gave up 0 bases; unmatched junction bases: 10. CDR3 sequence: CASSLSGQLSSYEQYF. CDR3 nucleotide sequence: TGTGCCAGCAGCCTGTCGGGACAGCTTTCCTCCTACGAGCAGTACTTC.

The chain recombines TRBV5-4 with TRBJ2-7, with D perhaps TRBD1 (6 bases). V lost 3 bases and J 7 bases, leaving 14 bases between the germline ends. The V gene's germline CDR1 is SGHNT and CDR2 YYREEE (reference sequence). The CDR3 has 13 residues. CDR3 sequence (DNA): TGTGCCAGCAGCTGGAGACAGGCGAAGGAGCAGTACTTC. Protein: CASSWRQAKEQYF.

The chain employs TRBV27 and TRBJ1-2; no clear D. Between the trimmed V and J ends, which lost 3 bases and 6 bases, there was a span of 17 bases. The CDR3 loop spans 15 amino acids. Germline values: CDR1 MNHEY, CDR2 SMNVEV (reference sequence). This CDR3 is CASSLRQTKMNGYTF. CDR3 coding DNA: TGTGCCAGCAGTTTGCGGCAAACAAAGATGAATGGCTACACCTTC.

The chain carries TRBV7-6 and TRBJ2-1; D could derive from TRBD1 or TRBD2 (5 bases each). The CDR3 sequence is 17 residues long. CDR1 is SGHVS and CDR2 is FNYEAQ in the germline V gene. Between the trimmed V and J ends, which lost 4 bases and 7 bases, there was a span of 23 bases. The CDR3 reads CASSSVSGASWSNEQFF. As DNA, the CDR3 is TGTGCCAGCAGCTCGGTTTCTGGGGCTAGCTGGTCGAATGAGCAGTTCTTC.

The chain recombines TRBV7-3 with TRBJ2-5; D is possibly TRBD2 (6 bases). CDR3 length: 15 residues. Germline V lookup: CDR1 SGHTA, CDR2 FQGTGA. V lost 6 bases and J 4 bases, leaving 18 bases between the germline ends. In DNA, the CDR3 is TGTGCCAGCAGTCCCGGCGGGGCGAGGGGAGAGACCCAGTACTTC. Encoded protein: CASSPGGARGETQYF.

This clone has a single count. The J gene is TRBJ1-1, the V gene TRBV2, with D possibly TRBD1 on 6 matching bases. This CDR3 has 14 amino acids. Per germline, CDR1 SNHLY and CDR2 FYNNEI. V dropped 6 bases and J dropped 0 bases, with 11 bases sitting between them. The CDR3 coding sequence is TGTGCCAGCAGGCGAGCAGGGGTGAACACTGAAGCTTTCTTT. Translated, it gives CASRRAGVNTEAFF. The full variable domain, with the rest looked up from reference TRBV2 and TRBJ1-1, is EPEVTQTPSHQVTQMGQEVILRCVPISNHLYFYWYRQILGQKVEFLVSFYNNEISEKSEIFDDQFSVERPDGSNFTLKIRSTKLEDSAMYFCASRRAGVNTEAFFGQGTRLTVV.

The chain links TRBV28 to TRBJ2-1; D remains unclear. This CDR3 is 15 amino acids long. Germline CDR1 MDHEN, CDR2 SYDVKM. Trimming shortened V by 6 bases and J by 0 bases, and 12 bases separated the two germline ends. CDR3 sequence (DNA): TGTGCCAGCAGCCACTCTCTACGCTCCTACAATGAGCAGTTCTTC. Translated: CASSHSLRSYNEQFF.

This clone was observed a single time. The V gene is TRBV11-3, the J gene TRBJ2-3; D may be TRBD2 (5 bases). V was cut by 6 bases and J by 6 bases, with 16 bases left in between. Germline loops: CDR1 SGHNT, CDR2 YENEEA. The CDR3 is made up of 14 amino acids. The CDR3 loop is CASSPHQRGDTQYF. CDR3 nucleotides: TGTGCCAGCAGTCCCCACCAAAGAGGGGATACGCAGTATTTT.

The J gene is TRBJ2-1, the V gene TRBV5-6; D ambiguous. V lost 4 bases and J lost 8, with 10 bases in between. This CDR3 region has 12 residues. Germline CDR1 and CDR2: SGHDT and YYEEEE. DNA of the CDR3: TGTGCCAGCAGCAATAAAGGCCATGAGCAGTTCTTC. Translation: CASSNKGHEQFF.

The CDR3 sequence is CASNFGLGASYEQYF. In nucleotides, the CDR3 is TGCGCCAGCAATTTCGGACTAGGGGCCTCCTACGAGCAGTACTTC. The chain couples TRBV10-2 to TRBJ2-7; 7 positions match TRBD2. The germline gives CDR1 WSHSY, CDR2 SAAADI. This CDR3 is 15 amino acids long. V shed 7 bases and J 0 bases; nucleotides not matched to a gene: 9.

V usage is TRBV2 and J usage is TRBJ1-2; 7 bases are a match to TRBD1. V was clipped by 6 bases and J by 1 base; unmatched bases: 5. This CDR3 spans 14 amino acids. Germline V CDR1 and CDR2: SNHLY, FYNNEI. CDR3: CASSGTAVNYGYTF. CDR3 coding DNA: TGTGCCAGCAGCGGGACAGCAGTTAACTATGGCTACACCTTC.

The DNA for the CDR3 is TGTGCCAGCTCACCGGCCACGGGGTCACACAACCGCCATCAGCCCCAGCATTTT. Its protein product is CASSPATGSHNRHQPQHF. This chain links TRBV18 with TRBJ1-5; the D is unclear. Germline values: CDR1 KGHSH, CDR2 LQKENI. The CDR3 is 18 amino acids. V was cut by 3 bases and J by 5 bases, with 23 bases left in between. The variable domain in full, with the rest retrieved from reference TRBV18 and TRBJ1-5, is NAGVMQNPRHLVRRRGQEARLRCSPMKGHSHVYWYRQLPEEGLKFMVYLQKENIIDESGMPKERFSAEFPKEGPSILRIQQVVRGDSAAYFCASSPATGSHNRHQPQHFGDGTRLSIL.

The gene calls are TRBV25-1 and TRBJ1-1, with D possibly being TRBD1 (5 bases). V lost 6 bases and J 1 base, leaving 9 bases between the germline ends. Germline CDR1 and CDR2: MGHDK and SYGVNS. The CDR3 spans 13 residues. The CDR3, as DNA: TGTGCCAGCAGGGGACCGAGGAACACTGAAGCTTTCTTT. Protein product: CASRGPRNTEAFF.

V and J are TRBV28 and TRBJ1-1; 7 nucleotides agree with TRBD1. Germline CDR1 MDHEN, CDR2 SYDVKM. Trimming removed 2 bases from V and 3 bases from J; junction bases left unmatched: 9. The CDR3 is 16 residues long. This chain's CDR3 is CASSLLLRGLYTEAFF. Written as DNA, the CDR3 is TGTGCCAGCAGTTTACTTCTGAGGGGGCTTTACACTGAAGCTTTCTTT.

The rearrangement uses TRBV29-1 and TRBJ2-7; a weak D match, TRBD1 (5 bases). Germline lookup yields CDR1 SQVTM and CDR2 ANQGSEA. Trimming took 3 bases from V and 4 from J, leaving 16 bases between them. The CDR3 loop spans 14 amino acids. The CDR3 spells CSVEVDRVPYEQYF. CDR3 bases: TGCAGCGTTGAGGTAGACAGAGTTCCTTACGAGCAGTACTTC.

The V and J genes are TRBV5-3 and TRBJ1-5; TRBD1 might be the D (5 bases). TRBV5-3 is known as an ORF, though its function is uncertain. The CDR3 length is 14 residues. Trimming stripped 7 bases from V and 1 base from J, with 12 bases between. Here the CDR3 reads CARPRTPSNQPQHF. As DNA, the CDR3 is TGTGCCAGACCCCGGACACCAAGCAATCAGCCCCAGCATTTT.

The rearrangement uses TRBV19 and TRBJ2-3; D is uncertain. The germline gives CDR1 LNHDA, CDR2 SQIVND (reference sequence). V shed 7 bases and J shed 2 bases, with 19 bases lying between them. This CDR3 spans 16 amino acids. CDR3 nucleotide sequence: TGTGCCAGTATATGCTTGAGGTCAGAATCCACAGATACGCAGTATTTT. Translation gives CASICLRSESTDTQYF.

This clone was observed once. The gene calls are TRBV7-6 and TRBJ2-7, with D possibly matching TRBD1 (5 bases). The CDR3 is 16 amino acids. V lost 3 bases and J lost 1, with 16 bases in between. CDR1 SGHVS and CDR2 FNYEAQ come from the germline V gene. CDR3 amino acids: CASSFYGAGNSYEQYF. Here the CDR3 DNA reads TGTGCCAGCAGCTTTTATGGGGCAGGGAATTCCTACGAGCAGTACTTC.

The CDR3 sequence is CASSAGVAGDYSYNEQFF. The CDR3 DNA reads TGTGCCAGCAGCGCCGGGGTAGCGGGAGACTACTCCTACAATGAGCAGTTCTTC. J is TRBJ2-1 and V is TRBV5-4, with 9 bases identical to TRBD2. V trimming: 4 bases; J trimming: 0 bases; junction bases outside the gene matches: 11. The CDR3 covers 18 residues. The germline gives CDR1 SGHNT, CDR2 YYREEE (reference sequence).

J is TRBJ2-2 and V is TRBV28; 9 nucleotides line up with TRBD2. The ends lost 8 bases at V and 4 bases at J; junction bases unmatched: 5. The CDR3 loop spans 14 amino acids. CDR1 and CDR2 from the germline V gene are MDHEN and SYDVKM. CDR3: CASWLAGSTGELFF. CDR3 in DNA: TGTGCCAGCTGGCTAGCGGGATCCACCGGGGAGCTGTTTTTT.

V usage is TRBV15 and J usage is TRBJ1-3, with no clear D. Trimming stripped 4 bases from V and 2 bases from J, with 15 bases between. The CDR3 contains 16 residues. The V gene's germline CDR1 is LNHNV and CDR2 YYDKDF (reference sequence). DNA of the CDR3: TGTGCCACCAGCATCCTTGAGCGGAGGGCTGGAAACACCATATATTTT. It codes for CATSILERRAGNTIYF.

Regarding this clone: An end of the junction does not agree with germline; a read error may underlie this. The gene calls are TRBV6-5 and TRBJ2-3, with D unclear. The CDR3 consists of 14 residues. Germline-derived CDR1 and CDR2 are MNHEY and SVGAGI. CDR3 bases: TGTGCCGGCAGTTACTGGCAAGACACAGATACGCAGTATTTT. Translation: CAGSYWQDTDTQYF.

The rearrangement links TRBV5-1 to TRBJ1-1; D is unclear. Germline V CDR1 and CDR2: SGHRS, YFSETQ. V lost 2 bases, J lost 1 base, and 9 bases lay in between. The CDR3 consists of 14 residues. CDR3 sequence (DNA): TGCGCCAGCAGCTTCCAGACGGAGAACACTGAAGCTTTCTTT. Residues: CASSFQTENTEAFF.

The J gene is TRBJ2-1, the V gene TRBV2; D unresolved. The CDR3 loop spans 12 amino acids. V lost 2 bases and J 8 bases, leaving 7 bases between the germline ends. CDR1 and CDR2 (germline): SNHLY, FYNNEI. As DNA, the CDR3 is TGTGCCAGCAGTGAAAGGAGCGATGAGCAGTTCTTC. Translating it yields CASSERSDEQFF.

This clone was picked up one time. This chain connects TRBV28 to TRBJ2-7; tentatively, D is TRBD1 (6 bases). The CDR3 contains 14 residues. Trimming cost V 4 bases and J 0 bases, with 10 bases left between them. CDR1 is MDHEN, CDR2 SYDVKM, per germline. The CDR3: CASSSGQISYEQYF. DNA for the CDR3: TGTGCCAGCAGTTCAGGACAGATCTCCTACGAGCAGTACTTC.

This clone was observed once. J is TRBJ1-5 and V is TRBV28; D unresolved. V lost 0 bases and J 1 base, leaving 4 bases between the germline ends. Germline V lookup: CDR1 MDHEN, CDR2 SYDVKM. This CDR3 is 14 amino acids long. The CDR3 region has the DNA TGTGCCAGCAGTTTATGGGGGAGCAATCAGCCCCAGCATTTT. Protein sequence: CASSLWGSNQPQHF.

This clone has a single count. For the CDR3, the DNA is TGCAGCGTTCACAGGAACAATGAGCAGTTCTTC. Translation: CSVHRNNEQFF. J is TRBJ2-1 and V is TRBV29-1; D is perhaps TRBD1 (5 bases). Trimming pared 5 bases from V and 5 bases from J, leaving 7 bases between. The CDR3 runs 11 residues. Germline lookup yields CDR1 SQVTM and CDR2 ANQGSEA.

This CDR3 is CASSKITAADTIYF. CDR3 nucleotide sequence: TGTGCCAGCAGCAAAATTACAGCCGCGGACACCATATATTTT. The chain links TRBV21-1 to TRBJ1-3. TRBV21-1 is a pseudogene locus. The CDR3 is 14 amino acids.